This T cell receptor (beta chain) was recovered during a study of blood T cell repertoires in COVID-19. Study background: Acute and convalescent COVID-19 specimens originated in the United States, Italy and Spain. Nucleic acid was either cDNA or gDNA, and it came from T cells, B-cell-depleted T cells, or PBMCs.

Clones were read by immunoSEQ multiplex PCR, and TCRdb kept only the in-frame ones, dropping some. This sample has more than 85,000 clones, with around 83% found just once. Germline V gene lookup returns CDR1 KGHDR and CDR2 SFDVKD. Trimming took 5 bases from V and 4 from J, leaving 14 bases between them. The CDR3 totals 15 residues. The V and J genes are TRBV24-1 and TRBJ1-5; a weak D match, TRBD1 (5 bases). The sequenced sample was peripheral blood. This TCR came from a woman of 80 years or more with acute or convalescent COVID-19. The CDR3 sequence: CATSGPGGGNQPQHF. DNA for the CDR3: TGTGCCACCAGTGGCCCCGGGGGGGGGAATCAGCCCCAGCATTTT.